The 10 T cell receptor beta chains listed next were all sequenced from one sample in a study of immune cell composition in non-small cell lung cancer (dated 2017 in TCRdb). The library came from the immunoSEQ multiplex PCR assay. As stored in TCRdb, this immuneACCESS dataset retains in-frame rearrangements with V and J assigned. A fraction of the clones does not appear; measured against another copy, unresolved V genes explain less than half of the discrepancy, and the remainder lacks a known reason. This sample comprises around 6,500 clones, roughly two thirds of them detected only once. Together, the top ten hold around a tenth of the sample. Normal lung samples came from the same patient and consisted of non-adjacent lung tissue collected as far from the tumour as possible, at a distance of at least 3 cm. Specimen: non-adjacent lung tissue. The receptors originated from a human donor with non-small cell lung cancer.

The CDR3 bases are TGTGCCAGCAATCCGACAGGGTTGGGCAATGAGCAGTTCTTC. It translates to CASNPTGLGNEQFF. The chain uses TRBV6-1 and TRBJ2-1; 7 bases match TRBD1. In germline, CDR1 is MNHNS, CDR2 SASEGT. This CDR3 spans 14 amino acids. Losses at the gene ends were 7 bases for V and 6 bases for J; bases not matched to a gene: 9.

V gene TRBV10-3 combines with J gene TRBJ2-3, with D perhaps TRBD1 (5 bases). There are 14 residues in the CDR3. Germline V gene lookup returns CDR1 ENHRY and CDR2 SYGVKD. The V end lost 3 bases, the J end lost 0 bases, and 7 bases lay between the germline ends. The CDR3 nucleotides read TGTGCCATCAGTGAAGGGGCCAGCACAGATACGCAGTATTTT. This sequence encodes CAISEGASTDTQYF.

In this sample, this clone turned up a few times. The same CDR3 is also encoded by other DNA sequences in this sample. This chain uses TRBV27 with TRBJ2-3, with 12 nucleotides matching TRBD2. The CDR3 totals 16 residues. Germline V gene data show CDR1 as MNHEY and CDR2 as SMNVEV (reference sequence). Trimming cost V 4 bases and J 1 base; bases outside gene matches: 3. CDR3 DNA: TGTGCCAGCAGTTCCCGACTAGCGGGGGGCACAGATACGCAGTATTTT. This translates into CASSSRLAGGTDTQYF.

The V gene is TRBV28, the J gene TRBJ1-2; unclear D gene. With 6 bases removed from V and 2 bases from J, the gap between germline ends came to 13 bases. This CDR3 has 14 residues. CDR1 and CDR2 from the germline V gene are MDHEN and SYDVKM. The DNA for the CDR3 is TGTGCCAGCAGCCGAACGGGAAGAAACTATGGCTACACCTTC. Residues: CASSRTGRNYGYTF.

In this sample, this clone turned up once. The V and J genes are TRBV27 and TRBJ2-5; TRBD2 might be the D (6 bases). Deletions cut 0 bases from V and 10 bases from J, with 15 bases between. The CDR3 contains 14 residues. Per germline, CDR1 MNHEY and CDR2 SMNVEV (reference sequence). The DNA of the CDR3 is TGTGCCAGCAGTTTATCGATGAGGCAGGGAGGCCAGTACTTC. Protein: CASSLSMRQGGQYF.

The rearrangement links TRBV23-1 to TRBJ2-4; D remains unclear. TRBV23-1 is sorted into the ORF group, with uncertain function. Trimming left V 0 bases short and J 0 bases short, with 9 bases between. The CDR3 spans 16 residues. Written as DNA, the CDR3 is TGCGCCAGCAGTCAATCTGCAGGTCTAGCCAAAAACATTCAGTACTTC. Its translation: CASSQSAGLAKNIQYF.

The V call is TRBV14, the J call TRBJ1-2; a weak D match, TRBD1 (5 bases). V was shortened by 1 base and J by 6 bases, with 15 bases between the two germline ends. The germline CDR1 and CDR2 sequences are SGHDN and FVKESK. The CDR3 consists of 15 residues. The CDR3: CASSQARGRGDGYTF. The CDR3 bases are TGTGCCAGCAGCCAAGCCCGGGGGAGGGGTGATGGCTACACCTTC.

The chain joins TRBV28 to TRBJ2-1; 12 bases are a match to TRBD1. V trimming: 7 bases; J trimming: 8 bases; junction bases outside the gene matches: 6. Looked up from germline, CDR1 is MDHEN and CDR2 is SYDVKM. This CDR3 comprises 14 residues. In nucleotides, the CDR3 is TGTGCCAGCACCGGGACAGGGGGCCTAGATGAGCAGTTCTTC. As protein: CASTGTGGLDEQFF.

J is TRBJ2-5 and V is TRBV5-1; D gene ambiguous. CDR3 length: 12 residues. Trimming removed 0 bases at V and 7 bases at J, with 7 bases between. Germline lookup yields CDR1 SGHRS and CDR2 YFSETQ. The CDR3 region is CASSLAPGTQYF. In DNA form, the CDR3 reads TGCGCCAGCAGCTTGGCCCCGGGGACCCAGTACTTC.

This clone was seen a handful of times. DNA of the CDR3: TGTGCCAGCAGCCCCGGGACAGCTCGCTATGGCTACACCTTC. Protein: CASSPGTARYGYTF. The chain links TRBV6-5 to TRBJ1-2; TRBD1 agrees at 7 bases. After removal of 6 bases from V and 4 bases from J, the junction contained 8 bases not matched to a gene. The germline CDR1 and CDR2 sequences are MNHEY and SVGAGI. The CDR3 length is 14 residues.